This TCR beta chain was obtained from a study of T cell repertoires in cytomegalovirus infection. About this clonotype: The antigen remains unidentified.

Using its own MiXCR run on the reads, TCRdb lists one record per CDR3 protein. The profile shows hundreds of thousands of distinct CDR3 sequences, around 35% of them singletons. Germline V gene lookup returns CDR1 LNHDA and CDR2 SQIVND (reference sequence). V dropped 4 bases and J dropped 8; count of bases not matched to a gene: 8. The CDR3 consists of 14 residues. V gene TRBV19 combines with J gene TRBJ2-4; 7 nucleotides match TRBD1. This TCR was recovered from a human donor in good health (CMV status not recorded). Some clones in this sample may be carry-over from other donors' samples. This sample comprised cultured PBMCs, obtained from culture after CMV antigen stimulation. This CDR3 is CASSTRQGRDIQYF. The CDR3 DNA follows: TGTGCCAGTAGTACCCGACAGGGCAGGGACATTCAGTACTTC.